The present T cell receptor (beta chain) was sequenced within a study of blood T cell repertoires in COVID-19. For the study at large: T cells, B-cell-depleted T cells, or PBMCs supplied cDNA or gDNA.

V lost 0 bases, J lost 4 bases, and 12 bases lay in between. The CDR3 has 15 amino acids. Looked up from germline, CDR1 is KGHSH and CDR2 is LQKENI. Authors' analysis steps: Scientists estimated how many nucleated cells there were by amplifying reference gene primers. TCRdb's copy holds only in-frame clones and misses some; the assay was immunoSEQ multiplex PCR. V, J and clone size are taken as reported in that table, and D and trimming were inferred from the DNA itself. In the table there are roughly 200,000 clones, about nine tenths of which are singletons. Sequencing input: peripheral blood. The source of this sequence is a man younger than 30 with active or convalescent COVID-19. V and J are TRBV18 and TRBJ1-1; maybe TRBD1 (5 bases). This CDR3 reads CASSPPPGRATEAFF. CDR3 sequence (DNA): TGTGCCAGCTCACCACCCCCGGGCAGGGCCACTGAAGCTTTCTTT.